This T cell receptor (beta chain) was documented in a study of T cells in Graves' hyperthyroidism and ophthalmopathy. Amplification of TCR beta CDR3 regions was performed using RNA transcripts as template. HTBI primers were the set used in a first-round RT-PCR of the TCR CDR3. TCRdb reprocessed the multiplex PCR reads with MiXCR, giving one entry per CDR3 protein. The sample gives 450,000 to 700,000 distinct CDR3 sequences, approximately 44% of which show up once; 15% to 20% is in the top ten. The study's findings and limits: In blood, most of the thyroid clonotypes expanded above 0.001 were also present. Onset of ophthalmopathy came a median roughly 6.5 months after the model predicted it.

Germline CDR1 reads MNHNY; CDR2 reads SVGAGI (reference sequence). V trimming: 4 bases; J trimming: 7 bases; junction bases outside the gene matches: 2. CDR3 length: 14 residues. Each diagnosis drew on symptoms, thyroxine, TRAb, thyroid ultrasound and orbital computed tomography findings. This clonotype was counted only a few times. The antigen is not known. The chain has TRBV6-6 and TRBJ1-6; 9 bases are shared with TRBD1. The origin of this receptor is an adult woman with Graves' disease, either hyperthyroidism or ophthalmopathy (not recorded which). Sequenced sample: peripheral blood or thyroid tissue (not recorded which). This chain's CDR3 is CASSSGTGNSPLHF. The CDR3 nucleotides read TGTGCCAGCAGTTCCGGGACAGGGAATTCACCCCTCCACTTT.